What follows are 14 T cell receptor beta chains derived from one specimen sequenced in a study of blood T cell repertoires in COVID-19. Clones were read by immunoSEQ multiplex PCR, and TCRdb kept only the in-frame ones, dropping some. Of about 81,000 clones detected, roughly 89% appear once; the ten largest clones hold 5.2%. The material sequenced was peripheral blood. The receptor source for this set is a woman of 80 years or more with active COVID-19.

CDR3 residues: CASSTGSGSEQYF. CDR3 in DNA: TGTGCCAGCTCAACGGGCTCAGGGTCCGAGCAGTACTTC. The chain uses TRBV18 and TRBJ2-7, with a possible D match to TRBD1 (5 bases). CDR3 length: 13 amino acids. The ends were cut back, 5 bases at V and 6 bases at J, with 14 bases in the middle. Per the germline V gene, CDR1 is KGHSH and CDR2 is LQKENI.

In the case of this clone: The same CDR3 is also encoded by other DNA sequences in this sample. The genes are TRBV5-1 and TRBJ1-3; TRBD1 aligns across 7 bases. The CDR3 is 14 residues long. The trim removed 7 bases at V and 0 bases at J, leaving 4 bases unmatched. From germline, CDR1 is SGHRS and CDR2 YFSETQ. CDR3 nucleotide sequence: TGCGCCAGCCGAAGGGACAGCTCTGGAAACACCATATATTTT. Translated: CASRRDSSGNTIYF.

CDR3 residues: CSASTRLADSYNEQFF. CDR3 nucleotides: TGCAGTGCTAGTACCCGACTAGCGGATTCCTACAATGAGCAGTTCTTC. The chain employs TRBV20-1 and TRBJ2-1, with 9 bases lining up with TRBD2. Germline values: CDR1 DFQATT, CDR2 SNEGSKA (reference sequence). Losses at the gene ends were 3 bases for V and 1 base for J; bases not matched to a gene: 7. The CDR3 sequence is 16 residues long.

This rearrangement joins TRBV5-1 to TRBJ2-3; a possible D gene is TRBD2 (6 bases). Germline-derived CDR1 and CDR2 are SGHRS and YFSETQ. CDR3 length equals 15 residues. Trimming took off 0 bases at V and 0 bases at J, with 8 bases between the two ends. The CDR3 spells CASSLGGISTDTQYF. CDR3 DNA sequence: TGCGCCAGCAGCTTGGGCGGGATTAGCACAGATACGCAGTATTTT.

This chain joins TRBV23-1 and TRBJ2-6, with D unclear. TRBV23-1 is reported as an ORF; its role is uncertain. The CDR3 length is 17 residues. The V end was cut by 3 bases, the J end by 2 bases, with 14 bases between. The CDR3 DNA reads TGCGCCAGCAGTCAGTGTCAGGAAGCAGCTGGGGCCAACGTCCTGACTTTC. It yields the protein CASSQCQEAAGANVLTF.

This clone was picked up one time. The rearrangement joins TRBV5-6 to TRBJ2-7; TRBD2 agrees at 11 bases. Germline V gives CDR1 SGHDT, CDR2 YYEEEE. The CDR3 is 14 amino acids. With 4 bases clipped from V and 3 bases from J, the junction kept 3 bases outside the gene matches. In nucleotides, the CDR3 is TGTGCCAGCAGCCCGGGACTAGCGGTCTACGAGCAGTACTTC. Its protein product is CASSPGLAVYEQYF.

The chain carries TRBV7-2 and TRBJ2-2; possible D gene TRBD2, 6 bases. With 4 bases removed from V and 4 bases from J, the gap between germline ends came to 22 bases. Germline CDR1 is SGHTA and CDR2 is FQGNSA. CDR3 size: 18 residues. CDR3 nucleotide sequence: TGTGCCAGCAGCTCCGGCTCCTTAAGGGGAGGAATCACCGGGGAGCTGTTTTTT. Translating gives CASSSGSLRGGITGELFF.

The rearrangement joins TRBV5-6 to TRBJ1-2, with 11 positions matching TRBD1. The CDR3 loop spans 14 amino acids. V gave up 3 bases and J gave up 8 bases; unmatched junction bases: 6. Germline V gene data show CDR1 as SGHDT and CDR2 as YYEEEE. CDR3 nucleotide sequence: TGTGCCAGCAGCTACTCGGACAGGGGGCGAGGCTACACCTTC. This gives the protein CASSYSDRGRGYTF.

This sequence joins TRBV25-1 and TRBJ2-2; 10 bases agree with TRBD2. This CDR3 is 14 amino acids long. Germline-derived CDR1 and CDR2 are MGHDK and SYGVNS. The V gene end was trimmed by 2 bases and the J gene end by 8 bases; junction bases not matched to a gene: 2. CDR3 sequence reads: CASSEQLAGGELFF. CDR3 sequence (DNA): TGTGCCAGCAGTGAACAACTAGCGGGAGGGGAGCTGTTTTTT.

V and J are TRBV11-2 and TRBJ2-3, with 8 bases lining up with TRBD1. With V trimmed by 5 bases and J by 3 bases, 13 bases remained unmatched. There are 17 residues in the CDR3. The V gene's germline CDR1 is SGHAT and CDR2 FQNNGV. CDR3 loop: CASSRRLPGTGTDTQYF. DNA for the CDR3: TGTGCCAGCAGCCGTAGATTGCCCGGGACAGGAACAGATACGCAGTATTTT.

This clone has a handful of counts. This rearrangement joins TRBV6-5 to TRBJ2-7; D is unresolved. Trimming stripped 0 bases from V and 1 base from J, with 7 bases between. CDR3 size: 14 residues. CDR1 and CDR2 from the germline V gene are MNHEY and SVGAGI. CDR3: CASSYSRVSYEQYF. For the CDR3, the DNA is TGTGCCAGCAGTTACTCACGGGTATCCTACGAGCAGTACTTC.

The chain has TRBV19 and TRBJ1-2; possibly TRBD1 for D (5 bases). Between the trimmed V and J ends, which lost 4 bases and 2 bases, there was a span of 8 bases. CDR1 is LNHDA and CDR2 is SQIVND in the germline V gene (reference sequence). The CDR3 extends over 13 amino acids. CDR3 DNA: TGTGCCAGTAGTAGGGGCCTAAACTATGGCTACACCTTC. It is translated as CASSRGLNYGYTF.

V is TRBV5-1 and J is TRBJ2-7; unclear D gene. V lost 2 bases, J lost 0 bases, and 9 bases lay in between. Germline assignment: CDR1 SGHRS and CDR2 YFSETQ. CDR3 length: 14 residues. CDR3 bases: TGCGCCAGCAGCTTACTGATGAGCTCCTACGAGCAGTACTTC. Translating it yields CASSLLMSSYEQYF.

This chain connects TRBV6-2 or TRBV6-3 to TRBJ2-6, with D unresolved. The germline V gene encodes CDR1 MNHEY and CDR2 SVGEGT. V was trimmed by 5 bases and J by 0 bases, leaving 11 bases between them. The length of the CDR3 is 16 residues. The CDR3 DNA follows: TGTGCCAGCAGTGGGCAGTCGCACTCTGGGGCCAACGTCCTGACTTTC. Translated: CASSGQSHSGANVLTF.